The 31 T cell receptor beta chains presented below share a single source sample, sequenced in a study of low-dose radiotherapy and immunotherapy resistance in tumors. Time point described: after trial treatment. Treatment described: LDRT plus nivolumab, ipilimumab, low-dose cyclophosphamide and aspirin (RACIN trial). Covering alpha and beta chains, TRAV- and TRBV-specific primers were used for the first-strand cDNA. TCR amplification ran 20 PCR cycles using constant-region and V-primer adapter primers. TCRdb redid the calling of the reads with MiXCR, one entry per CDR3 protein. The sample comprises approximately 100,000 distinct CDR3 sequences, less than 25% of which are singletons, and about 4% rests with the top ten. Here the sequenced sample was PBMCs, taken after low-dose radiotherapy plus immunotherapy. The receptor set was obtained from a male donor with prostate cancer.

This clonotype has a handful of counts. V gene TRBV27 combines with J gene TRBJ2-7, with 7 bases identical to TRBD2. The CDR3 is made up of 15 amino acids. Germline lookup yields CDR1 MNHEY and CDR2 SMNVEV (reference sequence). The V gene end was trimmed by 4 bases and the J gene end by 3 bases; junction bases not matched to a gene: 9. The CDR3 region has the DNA TGTGCCAGCAGTTGGGGGGGGGGTTTGGTCTACGAGCAGTACTTC. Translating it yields CASSWGGGLVYEQYF.

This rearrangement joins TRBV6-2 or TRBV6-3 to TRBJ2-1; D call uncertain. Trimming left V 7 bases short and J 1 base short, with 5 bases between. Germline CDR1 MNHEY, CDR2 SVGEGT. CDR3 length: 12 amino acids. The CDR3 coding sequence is TGTGCCAGCAAGGGATCCTACAATGAGCAGTTCTTC. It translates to CASKGSYNEQFF.

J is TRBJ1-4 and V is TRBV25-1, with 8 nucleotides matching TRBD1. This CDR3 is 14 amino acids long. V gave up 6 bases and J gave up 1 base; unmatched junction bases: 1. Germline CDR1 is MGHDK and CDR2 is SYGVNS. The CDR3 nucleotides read TGTGCCAGCAGCGGGACAGGAACTAATGAAAAACTGTTTTTT. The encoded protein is CASSGTGTNEKLFF.

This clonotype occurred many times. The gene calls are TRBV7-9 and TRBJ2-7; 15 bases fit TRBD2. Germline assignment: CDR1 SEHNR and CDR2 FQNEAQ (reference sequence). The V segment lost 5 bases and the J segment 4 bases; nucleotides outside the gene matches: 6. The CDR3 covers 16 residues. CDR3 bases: TGTGCCAGCAGCCCCTCCGGACTAGCGGGGGGGTACGAGCAGTACTTC. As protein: CASSPSGLAGGYEQYF.

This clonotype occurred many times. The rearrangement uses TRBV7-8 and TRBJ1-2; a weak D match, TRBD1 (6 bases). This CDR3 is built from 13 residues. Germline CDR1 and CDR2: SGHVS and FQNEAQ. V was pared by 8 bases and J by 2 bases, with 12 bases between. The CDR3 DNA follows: TGTGCCAGCGGCATGCAGGGGAACTATGGCTACACCTTC. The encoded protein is CASGMQGNYGYTF.

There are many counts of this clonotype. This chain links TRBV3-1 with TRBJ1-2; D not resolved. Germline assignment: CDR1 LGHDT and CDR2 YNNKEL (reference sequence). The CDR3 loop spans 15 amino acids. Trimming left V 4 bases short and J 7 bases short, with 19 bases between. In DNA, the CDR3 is TGTGCCAGCAGCCCTAACCGGGAGCCGTCTCGTGGCTACACCTTC. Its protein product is CASSPNREPSRGYTF. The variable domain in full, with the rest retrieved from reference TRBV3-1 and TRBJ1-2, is DTAVSQTPKYLVTQMGNDKSIKCEQNLGHDTMYWYKQDSKKFLKIMFSYNNKELIINETVPNRFSPKSPDKAHLNLHINSLELGDSAVYFCASSPNREPSRGYTFGSGTRLTVV.

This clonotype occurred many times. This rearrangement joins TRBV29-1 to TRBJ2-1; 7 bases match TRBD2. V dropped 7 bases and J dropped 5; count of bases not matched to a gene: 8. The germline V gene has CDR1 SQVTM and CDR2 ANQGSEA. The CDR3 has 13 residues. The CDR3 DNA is TGCAGCGCCTGGGGGGGGGGGAACAATGAGCAGTTCTTC. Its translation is CSAWGGGNNEQFF.

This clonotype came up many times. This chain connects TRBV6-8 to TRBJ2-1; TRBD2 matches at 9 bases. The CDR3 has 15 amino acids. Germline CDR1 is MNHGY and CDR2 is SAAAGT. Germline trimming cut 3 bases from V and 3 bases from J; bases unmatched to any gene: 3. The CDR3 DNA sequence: TGTGCCAGCAGTTATTCTAGCGGGGTCTACAATGAGCAGTTCTTC. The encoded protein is CASSYSSGVYNEQFF.

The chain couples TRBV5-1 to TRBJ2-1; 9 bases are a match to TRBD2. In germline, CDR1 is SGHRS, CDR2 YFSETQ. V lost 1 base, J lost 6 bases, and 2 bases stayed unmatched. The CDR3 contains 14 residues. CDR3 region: CASSLLAGFNEQFF. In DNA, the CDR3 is TGCGCCAGCAGCTTGCTAGCGGGATTCAATGAGCAGTTCTTC.

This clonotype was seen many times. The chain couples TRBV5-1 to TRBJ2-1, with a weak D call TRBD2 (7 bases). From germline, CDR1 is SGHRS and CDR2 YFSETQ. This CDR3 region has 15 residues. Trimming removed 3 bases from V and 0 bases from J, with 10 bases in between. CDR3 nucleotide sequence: TGCGCCAGCAGCTCCGGGGGGCCCTCCTACAATGAGCAGTTCTTC. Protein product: CASSSGGPSYNEQFF. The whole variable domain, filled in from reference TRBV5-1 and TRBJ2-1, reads KAGVTQTPRYLIKTRGQQVTLSCSPISGHRSVSWYQQTPGQGLQFLFEYFSETQRNKGNFPGRFSGRQFSNSRSEMNVSTLELGDSALYLCASSSGGPSYNEQFFGPGTRLTVL.

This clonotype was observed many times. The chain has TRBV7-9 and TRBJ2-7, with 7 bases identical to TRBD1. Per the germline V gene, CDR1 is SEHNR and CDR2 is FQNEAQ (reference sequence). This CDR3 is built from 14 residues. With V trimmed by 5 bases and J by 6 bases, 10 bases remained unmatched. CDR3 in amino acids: CASSARQGRSEQYF. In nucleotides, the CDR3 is TGTGCCAGCAGCGCCCGACAGGGAAGGAGCGAGCAGTACTTC.

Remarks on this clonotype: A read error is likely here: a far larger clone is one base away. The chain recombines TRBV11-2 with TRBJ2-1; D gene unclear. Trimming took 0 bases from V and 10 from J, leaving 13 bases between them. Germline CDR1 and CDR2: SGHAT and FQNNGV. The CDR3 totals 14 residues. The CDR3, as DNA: TGTGCCAGCAGCTTAGAAGCCCTAAATTACGAGCAGTTCTTC. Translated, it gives CASSLEALNYEQFF.

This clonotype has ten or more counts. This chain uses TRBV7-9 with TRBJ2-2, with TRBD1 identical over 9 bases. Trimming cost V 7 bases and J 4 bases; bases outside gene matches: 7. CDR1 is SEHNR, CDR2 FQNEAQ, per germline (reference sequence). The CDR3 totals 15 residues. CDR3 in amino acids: CASMPGTGITGELFF. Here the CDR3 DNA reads TGTGCCAGCATGCCCGGGACAGGGATCACCGGGGAGCTGTTTTTT.

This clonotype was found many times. The CDR3 sequence is CASSATPALTGELFF. CDR3 DNA sequence: TGTGCCAGCAGCGCCACGCCTGCGCTCACCGGGGAGCTGTTTTTT. The chain recombines TRBV3-1 with TRBJ2-2; no firm D call. The length of the CDR3 is 15 residues. V lost 5 bases to trimming and J lost 4 bases, with 14 bases between them. Germline CDR1 LGHDT, CDR2 YNNKEL (reference sequence).

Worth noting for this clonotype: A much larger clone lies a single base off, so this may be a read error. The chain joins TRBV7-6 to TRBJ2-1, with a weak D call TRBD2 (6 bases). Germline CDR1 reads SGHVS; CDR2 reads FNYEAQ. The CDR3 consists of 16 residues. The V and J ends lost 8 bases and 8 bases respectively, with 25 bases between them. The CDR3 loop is CASGLLRLEGEDEQFF. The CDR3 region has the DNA TGTGCCAGCGGCCTACTAAGACTAGAAGGGGAAGATGAGCAGTTCTTC.

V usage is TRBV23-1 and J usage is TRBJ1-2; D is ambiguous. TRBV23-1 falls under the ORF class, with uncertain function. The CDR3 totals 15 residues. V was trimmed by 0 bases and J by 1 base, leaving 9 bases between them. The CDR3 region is CASSQSQGLNYGYTF. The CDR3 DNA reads TGCGCCAGCAGTCAATCGCAAGGCCTTAACTATGGCTACACCTTC.

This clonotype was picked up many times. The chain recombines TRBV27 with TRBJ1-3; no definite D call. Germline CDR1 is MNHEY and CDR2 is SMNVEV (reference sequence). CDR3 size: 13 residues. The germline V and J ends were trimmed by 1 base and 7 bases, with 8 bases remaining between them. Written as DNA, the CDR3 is TGTGCCAGCAGTTTATACGAAGGCAACACCATATATTTT. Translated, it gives CASSLYEGNTIYF.

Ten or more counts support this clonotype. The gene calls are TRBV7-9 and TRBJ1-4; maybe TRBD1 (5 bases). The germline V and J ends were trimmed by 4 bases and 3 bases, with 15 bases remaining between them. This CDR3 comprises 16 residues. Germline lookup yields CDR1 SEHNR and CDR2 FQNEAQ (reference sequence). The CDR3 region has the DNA TGTGCCAGCAGCTCGTCTACGGGGGGAGCTAATGAAAAACTGTTTTTT. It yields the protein CASSSSTGGANEKLFF.

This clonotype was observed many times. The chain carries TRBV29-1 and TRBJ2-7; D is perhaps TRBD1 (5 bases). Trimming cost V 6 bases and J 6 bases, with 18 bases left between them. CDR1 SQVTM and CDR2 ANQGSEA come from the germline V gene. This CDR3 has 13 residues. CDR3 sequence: CSVDRQGSGEQYF. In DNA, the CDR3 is TGCAGCGTCGACCGCCAGGGCAGTGGCGAGCAGTACTTC.

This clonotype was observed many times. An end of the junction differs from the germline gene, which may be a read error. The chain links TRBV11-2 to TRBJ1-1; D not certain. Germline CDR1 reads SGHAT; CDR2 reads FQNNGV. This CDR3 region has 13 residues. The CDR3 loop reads CASSPGRRSSYDF. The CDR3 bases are TGTGCCAGCAGTCCGGGAAGGCGAAGCTCATACGATTTT.

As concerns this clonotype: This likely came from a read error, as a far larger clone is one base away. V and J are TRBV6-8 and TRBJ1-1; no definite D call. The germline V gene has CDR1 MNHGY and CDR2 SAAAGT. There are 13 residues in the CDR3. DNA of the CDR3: TGTGTCAGCAGTTGGGCCGCAAACACTGAAGCTTTCTTT. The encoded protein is CVSSWAANTEAFF.

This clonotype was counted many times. This CDR3 is CASSTSPGASGFF. DNA for the CDR3: TGCGCCAGCAGCACTTCTCCAGGGGCGTCTGGGTTCTTC. The chain joins TRBV5-1 to TRBJ2-1; a weak D match, TRBD1 (6 bases). Germline CDR1 SGHRS, CDR2 YFSETQ. The CDR3 runs to 13 residues. Between the trimmed V and J ends, which lost 4 bases and 15 bases, there was a span of 20 bases.

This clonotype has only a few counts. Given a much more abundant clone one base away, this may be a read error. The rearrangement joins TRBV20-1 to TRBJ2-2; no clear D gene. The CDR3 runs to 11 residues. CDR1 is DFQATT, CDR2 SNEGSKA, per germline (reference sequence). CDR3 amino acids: CSVGNIGELFF. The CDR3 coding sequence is TGCAGTGTTGGAAACATCGGGGAGCTGTTTTTT.

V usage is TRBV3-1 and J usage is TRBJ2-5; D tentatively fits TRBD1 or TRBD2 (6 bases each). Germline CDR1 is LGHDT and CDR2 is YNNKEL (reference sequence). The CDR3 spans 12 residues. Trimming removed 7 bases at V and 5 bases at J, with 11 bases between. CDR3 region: CASTLGGETQYF. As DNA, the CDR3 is TGTGCCAGCACCCTAGGGGGGGAGACCCAGTACTTC.

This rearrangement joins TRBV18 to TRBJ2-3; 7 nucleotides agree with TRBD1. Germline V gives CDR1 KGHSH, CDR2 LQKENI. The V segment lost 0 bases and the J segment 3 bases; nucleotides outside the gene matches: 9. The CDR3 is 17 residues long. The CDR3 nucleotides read TGTGCCAGCTCACCACCTCCCCGGACAGGTGAAACAGATACGCAGTATTTT. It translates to CASSPPPRTGETDTQYF.

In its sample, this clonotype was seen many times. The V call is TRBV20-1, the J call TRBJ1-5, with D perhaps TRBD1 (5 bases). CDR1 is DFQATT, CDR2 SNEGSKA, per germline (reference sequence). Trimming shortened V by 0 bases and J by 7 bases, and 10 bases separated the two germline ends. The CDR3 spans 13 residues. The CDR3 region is CSARDLGDQPQHF. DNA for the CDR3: TGCAGTGCTAGAGATCTCGGGGACCAGCCCCAGCATTTT.

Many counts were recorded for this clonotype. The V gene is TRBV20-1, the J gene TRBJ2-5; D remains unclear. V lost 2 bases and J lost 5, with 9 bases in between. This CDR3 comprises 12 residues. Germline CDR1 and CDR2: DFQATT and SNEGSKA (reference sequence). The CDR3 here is CSARTGVETQYF. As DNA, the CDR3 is TGCAGTGCTAGAACTGGGGTTGAGACCCAGTACTTC.

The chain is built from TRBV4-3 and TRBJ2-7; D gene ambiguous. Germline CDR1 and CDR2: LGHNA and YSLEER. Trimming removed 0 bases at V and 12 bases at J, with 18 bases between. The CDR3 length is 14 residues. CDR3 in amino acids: CASSQEPGSPPAYF. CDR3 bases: TGCGCCAGCAGCCAAGAACCCGGCAGTCCACCAGCGTACTTC.

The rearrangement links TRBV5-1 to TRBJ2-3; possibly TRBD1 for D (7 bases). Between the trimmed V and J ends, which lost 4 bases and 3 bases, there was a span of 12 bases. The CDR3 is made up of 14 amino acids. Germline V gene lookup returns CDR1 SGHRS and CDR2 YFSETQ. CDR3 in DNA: TGCGCCAGCAGCGGAGGGACAGTGACAGATACGCAGTATTTT. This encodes CASSGGTVTDTQYF. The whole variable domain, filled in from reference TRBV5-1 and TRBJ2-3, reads KAGVTQTPRYLIKTRGQQVTLSCSPISGHRSVSWYQQTPGQGLQFLFEYFSETQRNKGNFPGRFSGRQFSNSRSEMNVSTLELGDSALYLCASSGGTVTDTQYFGPGTRLTVL.

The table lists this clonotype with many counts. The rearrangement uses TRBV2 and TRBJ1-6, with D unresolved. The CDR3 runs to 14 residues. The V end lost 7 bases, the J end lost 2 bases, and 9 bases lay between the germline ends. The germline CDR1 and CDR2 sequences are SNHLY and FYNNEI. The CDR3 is CASTKEAYNSPLHF. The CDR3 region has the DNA TGTGCCAGCACAAAAGAGGCCTATAATTCACCCCTCCACTTT.

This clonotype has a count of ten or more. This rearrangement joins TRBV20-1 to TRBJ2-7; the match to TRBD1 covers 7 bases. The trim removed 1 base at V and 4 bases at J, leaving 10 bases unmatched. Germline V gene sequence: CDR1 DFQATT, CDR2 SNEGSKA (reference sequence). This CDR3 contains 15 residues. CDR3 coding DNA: TGCAGTGCTAGAGTCCTCCAGGGGGTAAATTACGAGCAGTACTTC. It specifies CSARVLQGVNYEQYF.